The entry below gives a single T cell receptor beta chain sequence along with its context. This entry is derived from a study of blood T cell repertoires in COVID-19. Across the study: Samples taken during acute and convalescent COVID-19 were collected in the United States, Italy and Spain.

Authors' analysis steps: Nucleated cell number was recorded as an estimate derived from reference gene primer amplification. The table came from immunoSEQ multiplex PCR; TCRdb's copy has only in-frame clones and leaves some out. V and J calls plus clone size are reproduced from that table; the DNA served to infer D and trimming. Here the sample spans about 300,000 clones, about 90% being singletons. Patients of the Seattle cohort, enrolled during active infection, were followed longitudinally. The clonotype was recovered from a woman aged 50 to 60 with COVID-19, enrolled during active disease. Material for sequencing was peripheral blood.

This CDR3 is CAISPASGVAINTEAFF. DNA of the CDR3: TGTGCCATCAGTCCCGCTAGCGGAGTTGCCATAAACACTGAAGCTTTCTTT. The chain employs TRBV10-3 and TRBJ1-1; D call uncertain. CDR1 is ENHRY, CDR2 SYGVKD, per germline. The germline V and J ends were trimmed by 5 bases and 2 bases, with 21 bases remaining between them. CDR3 length: 17 residues.